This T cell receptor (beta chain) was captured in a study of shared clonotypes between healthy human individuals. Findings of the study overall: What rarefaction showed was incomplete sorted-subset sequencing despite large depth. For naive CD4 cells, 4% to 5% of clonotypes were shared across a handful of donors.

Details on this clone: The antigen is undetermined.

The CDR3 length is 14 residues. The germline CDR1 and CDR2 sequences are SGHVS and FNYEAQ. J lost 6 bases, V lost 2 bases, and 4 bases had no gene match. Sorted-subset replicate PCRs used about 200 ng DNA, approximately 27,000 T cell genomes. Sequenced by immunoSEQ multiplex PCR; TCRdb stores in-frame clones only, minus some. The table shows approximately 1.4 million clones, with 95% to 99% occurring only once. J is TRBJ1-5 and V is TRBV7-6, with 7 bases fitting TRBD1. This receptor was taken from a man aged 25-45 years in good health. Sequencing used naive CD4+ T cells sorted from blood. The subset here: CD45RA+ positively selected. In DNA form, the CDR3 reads TGTGCCAGCAGCTTATGGCAGGGGGGTCAGCCCCAGCATTTT. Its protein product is CASSLWQGGQPQHF. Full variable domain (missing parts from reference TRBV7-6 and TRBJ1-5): GAGVSQSPRYKVTKRGQDVALRCDPISGHVSLYWYRQALGQGPEFLTYFNYEAQQDKSGLPNDRFSAERPEGSISTLTIQRTEQRDSAMYRCASSLWQGGQPQHFGDGTRLSIL.